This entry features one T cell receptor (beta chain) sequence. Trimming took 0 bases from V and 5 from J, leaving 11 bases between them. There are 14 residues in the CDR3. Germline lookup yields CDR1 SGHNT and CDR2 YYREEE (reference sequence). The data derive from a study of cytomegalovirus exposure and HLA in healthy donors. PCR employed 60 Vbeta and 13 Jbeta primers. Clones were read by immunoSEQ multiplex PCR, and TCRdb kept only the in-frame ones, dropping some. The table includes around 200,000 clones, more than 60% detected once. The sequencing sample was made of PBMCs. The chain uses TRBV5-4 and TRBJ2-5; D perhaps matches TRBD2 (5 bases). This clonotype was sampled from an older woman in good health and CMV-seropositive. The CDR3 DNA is TGTGCCAGCAGCTTGGTCGGGGATCGGGAGACCCAGTACTTC. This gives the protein CASSLVGDRETQYF.